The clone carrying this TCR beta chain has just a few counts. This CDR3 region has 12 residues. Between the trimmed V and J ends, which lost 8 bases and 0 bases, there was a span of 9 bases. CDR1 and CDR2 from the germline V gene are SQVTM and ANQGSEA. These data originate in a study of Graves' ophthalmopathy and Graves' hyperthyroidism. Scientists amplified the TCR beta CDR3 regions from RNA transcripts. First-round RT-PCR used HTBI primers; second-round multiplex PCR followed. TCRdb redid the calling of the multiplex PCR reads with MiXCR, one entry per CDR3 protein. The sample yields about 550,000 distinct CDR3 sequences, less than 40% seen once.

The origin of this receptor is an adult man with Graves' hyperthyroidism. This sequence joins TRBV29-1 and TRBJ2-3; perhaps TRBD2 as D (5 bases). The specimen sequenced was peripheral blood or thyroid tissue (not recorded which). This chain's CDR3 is CSHRGSTDTQYF. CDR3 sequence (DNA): TGCAGCCACCGGGGTAGCACAGATACGCAGTATTTT.